The present TCR beta chain was sequenced within a study of spatial heterogeneity in lung cancer. Study summary: Fewer alpha-chain than beta-chain sequences were consistently detected. Study-wide results and limits: Ubiquitous expanded tumor TCRs were observed in blood more at resection than follow-up.

This clonotype showed up many times. The antigen is unknown. Time point meaning: blood at routine non-recurrence follow-up after resection. Unsorted samples of tumor, nontumor lung or frozen PBMC had their whole RNA sequenced. With 7 bases removed from V and 5 bases from J, the gap between germline ends came to 9 bases. The CDR3 spans 13 residues. Looked up from germline, CDR1 is ENHRY and CDR2 is SYGVKD. TCR cDNA molecules each had a unique molecular identifier. TCRdb re-derived calls from the 5' RACE reads in MiXCR, one entry per CDR3 protein. Of some 110,000 distinct CDR3 sequences listed, 12% were seen once; the top ten hold roughly 17%.

The chain links TRBV10-3 to TRBJ1-6, with D uncertain. The sequence was obtained from a male donor with early-stage non-small cell lung cancer. Material: PBMCs, obtained at follow-up. The CDR3 bases are TGTGCCATCAAGATAACAGATAATTCACCCCTCCACTTT. This sequence encodes CAIKITDNSPLHF.